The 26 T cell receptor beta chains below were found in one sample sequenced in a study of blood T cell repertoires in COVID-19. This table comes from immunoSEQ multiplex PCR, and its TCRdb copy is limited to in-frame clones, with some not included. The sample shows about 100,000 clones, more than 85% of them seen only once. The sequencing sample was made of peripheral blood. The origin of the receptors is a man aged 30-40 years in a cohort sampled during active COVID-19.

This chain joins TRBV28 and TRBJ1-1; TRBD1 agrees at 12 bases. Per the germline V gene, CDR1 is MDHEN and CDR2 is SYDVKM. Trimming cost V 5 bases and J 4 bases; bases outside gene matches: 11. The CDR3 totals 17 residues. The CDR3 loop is CASSPEGTGGPGTEAFF. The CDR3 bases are TGTGCCAGCAGTCCCGAGGGGACAGGGGGCCCGGGCACTGAAGCTTTCTTT.

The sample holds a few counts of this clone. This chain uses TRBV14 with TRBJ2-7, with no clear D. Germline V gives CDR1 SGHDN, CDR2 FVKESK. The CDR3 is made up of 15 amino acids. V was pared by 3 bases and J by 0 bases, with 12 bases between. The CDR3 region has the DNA TGTGCCAGCAGCCAGAAGGAGCGTAGCTCCTACGAGCAGTACTTC. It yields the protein CASSQKERSSYEQYF.

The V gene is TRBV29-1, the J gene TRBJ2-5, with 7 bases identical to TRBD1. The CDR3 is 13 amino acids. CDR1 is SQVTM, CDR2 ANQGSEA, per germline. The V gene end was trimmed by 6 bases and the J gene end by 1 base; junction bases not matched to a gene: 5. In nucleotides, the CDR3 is TGCAGCGTAGGGGGACAGCTCCAAGAGACCCAGTACTTC. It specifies CSVGGQLQETQYF.

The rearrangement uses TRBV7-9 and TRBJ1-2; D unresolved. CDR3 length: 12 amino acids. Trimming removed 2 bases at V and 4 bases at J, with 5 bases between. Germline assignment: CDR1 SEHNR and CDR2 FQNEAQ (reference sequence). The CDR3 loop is CASSLSGYGYTF. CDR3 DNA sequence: TGTGCCAGCAGCTTATCCGGCTATGGCTACACCTTC. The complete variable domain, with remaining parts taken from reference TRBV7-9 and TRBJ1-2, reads DTGVSQNPRHKITKRGQNVTFRCDPISEHNRLYWYRQTLGQGPEFLTYFQNEAQLEKSRLLSDRFSAERPKGSFSTLEIQRTEQGDSAMYLCASSLSGYGYTFGSGTRLTVV.

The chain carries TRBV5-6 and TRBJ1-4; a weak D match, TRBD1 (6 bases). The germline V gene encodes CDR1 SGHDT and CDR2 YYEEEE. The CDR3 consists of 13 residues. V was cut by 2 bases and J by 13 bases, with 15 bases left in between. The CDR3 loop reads CASSLDTGSRLFF. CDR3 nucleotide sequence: TGTGCCAGCAGCTTAGATACAGGGAGTAGACTGTTTTTT. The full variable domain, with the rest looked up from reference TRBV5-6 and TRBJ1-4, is DAGVTQSPTHLIKTRGQQVTLRCSPKSGHDTVSWYQQALGQGPQFIFQYYEEEERQRGNFPDRFSGHQFPNYSSELNVNALLLGDSALYLCASSLDTGSRLFFGSGTQLSVL.

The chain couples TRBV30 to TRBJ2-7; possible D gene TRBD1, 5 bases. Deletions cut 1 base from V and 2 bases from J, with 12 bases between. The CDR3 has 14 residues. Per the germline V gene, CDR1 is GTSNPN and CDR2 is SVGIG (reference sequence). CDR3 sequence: CAWSEQVPAYEQYF. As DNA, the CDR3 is TGTGCCTGGAGTGAACAGGTGCCGGCCTACGAGCAGTACTTC.

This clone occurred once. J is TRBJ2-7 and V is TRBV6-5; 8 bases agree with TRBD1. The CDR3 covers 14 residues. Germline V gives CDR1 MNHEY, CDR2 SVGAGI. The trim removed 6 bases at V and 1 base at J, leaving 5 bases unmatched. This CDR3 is CASRRDRKSYEQYF. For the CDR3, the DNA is TGTGCCAGCAGAAGGGACAGGAAATCCTACGAGCAGTACTTC.

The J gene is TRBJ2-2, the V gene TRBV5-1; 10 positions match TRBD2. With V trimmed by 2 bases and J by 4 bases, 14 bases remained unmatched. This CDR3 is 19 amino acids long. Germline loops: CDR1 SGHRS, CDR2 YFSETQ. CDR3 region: CASSFGPAGGPVGTGELFF. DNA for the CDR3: TGCGCCAGCAGCTTCGGTCCAGCGGGGGGGCCGGTCGGCACCGGGGAGCTGTTTTTT.

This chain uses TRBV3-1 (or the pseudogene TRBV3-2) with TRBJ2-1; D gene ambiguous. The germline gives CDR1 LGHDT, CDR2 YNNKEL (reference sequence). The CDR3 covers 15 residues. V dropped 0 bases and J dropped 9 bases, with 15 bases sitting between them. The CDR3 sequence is CASSQDGSGSAEQFF. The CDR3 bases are TGTGCCAGCAGCCAAGATGGTTCAGGATCGGCTGAGCAGTTCTTC.

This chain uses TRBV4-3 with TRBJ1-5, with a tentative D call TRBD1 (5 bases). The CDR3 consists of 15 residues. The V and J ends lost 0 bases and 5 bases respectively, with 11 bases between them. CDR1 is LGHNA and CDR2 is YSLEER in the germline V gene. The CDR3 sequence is CASSQDKGADQPQHF. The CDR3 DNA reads TGCGCCAGCAGCCAAGACAAAGGGGCCGATCAGCCCCAGCATTTT.

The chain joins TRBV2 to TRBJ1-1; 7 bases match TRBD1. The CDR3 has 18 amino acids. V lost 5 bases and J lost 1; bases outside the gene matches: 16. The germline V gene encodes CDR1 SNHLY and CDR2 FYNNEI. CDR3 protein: CASSTQPDRVLSNTEAFF. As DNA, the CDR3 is TGTGCCAGCAGTACCCAACCCGACAGGGTACTTTCGAACACTGAAGCTTTCTTT.

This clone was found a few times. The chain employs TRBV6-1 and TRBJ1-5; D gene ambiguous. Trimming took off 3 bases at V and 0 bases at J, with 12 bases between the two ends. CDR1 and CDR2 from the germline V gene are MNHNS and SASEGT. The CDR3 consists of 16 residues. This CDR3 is CASSDILVYSNQPQHF. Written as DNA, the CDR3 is TGTGCCAGCAGTGATATTCTGGTCTATAGCAATCAGCCCCAGCATTTT.

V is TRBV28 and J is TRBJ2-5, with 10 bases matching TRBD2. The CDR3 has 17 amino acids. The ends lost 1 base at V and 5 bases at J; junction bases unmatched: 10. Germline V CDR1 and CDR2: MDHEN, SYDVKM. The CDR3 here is CASSLLAQRGGWETQYF. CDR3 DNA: TGTGCCAGCAGTTTATTGGCACAGCGGGGGGGCTGGGAGACCCAGTACTTC.

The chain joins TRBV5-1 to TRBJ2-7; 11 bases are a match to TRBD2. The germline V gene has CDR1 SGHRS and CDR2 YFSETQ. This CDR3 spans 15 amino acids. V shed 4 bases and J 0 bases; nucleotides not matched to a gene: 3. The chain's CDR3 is CASSPLAGDSYEQYF. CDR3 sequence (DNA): TGCGCCAGCAGCCCACTAGCGGGGGACTCCTACGAGCAGTACTTC.

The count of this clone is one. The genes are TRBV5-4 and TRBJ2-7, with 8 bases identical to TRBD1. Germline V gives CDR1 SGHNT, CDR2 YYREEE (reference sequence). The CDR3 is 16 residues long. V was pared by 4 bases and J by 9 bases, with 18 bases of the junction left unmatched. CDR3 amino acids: CASSKNSGTGPLVQYF. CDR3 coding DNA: TGTGCCAGCAGCAAGAATTCCGGGACAGGACCACTAGTGCAGTACTTC.

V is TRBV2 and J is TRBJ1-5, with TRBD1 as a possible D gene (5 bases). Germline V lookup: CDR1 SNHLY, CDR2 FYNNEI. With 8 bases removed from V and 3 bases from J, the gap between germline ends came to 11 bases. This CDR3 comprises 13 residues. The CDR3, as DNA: TGTGCCAGCCATCGGGGGAACAATCAGCCCCAGCATTTT. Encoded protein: CASHRGNNQPQHF. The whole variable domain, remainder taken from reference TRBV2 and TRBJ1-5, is EPEVTQTPSHQVTQMGQEVILRCVPISNHLYFYWYRQILGQKVEFLVSFYNNEISEKSEIFDDQFSVERPDGSNFTLKIRSTKLEDSAMYFCASHRGNNQPQHFGDGTRLSIL.

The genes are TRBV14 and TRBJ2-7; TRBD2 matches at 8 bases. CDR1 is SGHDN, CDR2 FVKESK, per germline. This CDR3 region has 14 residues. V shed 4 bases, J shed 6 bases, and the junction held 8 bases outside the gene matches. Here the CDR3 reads CASSLSGGSGEQYF. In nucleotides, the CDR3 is TGTGCCAGCAGCCTCAGCGGGGGTTCTGGCGAGCAGTACTTC.

The CDR3 bases are TGTGCCAGCAGTGATCCCAGGACTTATGTTGAGACCCAGTACTTC. Its translation: CASSDPRTYVETQYF. V gene TRBV25-1 combines with J gene TRBJ2-5; D possibly corresponds to TRBD2 (5 bases). Trimming took 3 bases from V and 5 from J, leaving 16 bases between them. This CDR3 has 15 residues. Germline values: CDR1 MGHDK, CDR2 SYGVNS.

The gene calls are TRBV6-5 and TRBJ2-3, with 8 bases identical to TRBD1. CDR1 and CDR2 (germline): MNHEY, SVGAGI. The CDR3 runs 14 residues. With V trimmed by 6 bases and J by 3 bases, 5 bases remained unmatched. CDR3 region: CASRLDRETDTQYF. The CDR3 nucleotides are TGTGCCAGCAGATTGGACAGGGAAACAGATACGCAGTATTTT.

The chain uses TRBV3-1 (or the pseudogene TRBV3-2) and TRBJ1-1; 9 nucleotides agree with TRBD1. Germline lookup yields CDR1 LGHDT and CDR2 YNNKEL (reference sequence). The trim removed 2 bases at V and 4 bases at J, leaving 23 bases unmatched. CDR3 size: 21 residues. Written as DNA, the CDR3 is TGTGCCAGCAGCCAAACAGTAATTTACGTTGCGGCACAGGGGGCTTTCACTGAAGCTTTCTTT. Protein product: CASSQTVIYVAAQGAFTEAFF.

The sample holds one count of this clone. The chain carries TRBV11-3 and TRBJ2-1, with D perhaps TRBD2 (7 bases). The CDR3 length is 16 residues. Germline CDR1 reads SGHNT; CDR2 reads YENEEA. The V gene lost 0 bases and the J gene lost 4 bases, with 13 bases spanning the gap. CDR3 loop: CASSLEQGGGYNEQFF. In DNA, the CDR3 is TGTGCCAGCAGCTTAGAACAGGGAGGGGGGTACAATGAGCAGTTCTTC.

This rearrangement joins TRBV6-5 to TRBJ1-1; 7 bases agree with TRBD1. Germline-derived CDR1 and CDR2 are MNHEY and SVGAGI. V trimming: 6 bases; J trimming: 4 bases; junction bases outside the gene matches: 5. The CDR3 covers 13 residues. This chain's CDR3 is CASRLTGATEAFF. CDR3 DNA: TGTGCCAGCAGATTAACAGGGGCCACTGAAGCTTTCTTT.

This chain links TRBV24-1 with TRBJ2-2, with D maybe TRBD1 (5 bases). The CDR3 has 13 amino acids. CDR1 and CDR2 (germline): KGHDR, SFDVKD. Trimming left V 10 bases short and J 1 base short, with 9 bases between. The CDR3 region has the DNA TGTGCCACGTCCACAGGGAACACCGGGGAGCTGTTTTTT. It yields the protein CATSTGNTGELFF.

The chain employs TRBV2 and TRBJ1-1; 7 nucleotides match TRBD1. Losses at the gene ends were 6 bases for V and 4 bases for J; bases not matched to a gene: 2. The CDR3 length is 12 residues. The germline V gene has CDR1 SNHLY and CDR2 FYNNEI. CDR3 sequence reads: CASSRGVTEAFF. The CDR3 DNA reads TGTGCCAGCAGCAGGGGGGTCACTGAAGCTTTCTTT.

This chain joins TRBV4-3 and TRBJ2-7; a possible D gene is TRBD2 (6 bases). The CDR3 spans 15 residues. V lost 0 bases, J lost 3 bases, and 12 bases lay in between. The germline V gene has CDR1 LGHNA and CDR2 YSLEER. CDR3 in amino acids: CASSQDSLGGYEQYF. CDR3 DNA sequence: TGCGCCAGCAGCCAAGATAGCCTGGGGGGCTACGAGCAGTACTTC.

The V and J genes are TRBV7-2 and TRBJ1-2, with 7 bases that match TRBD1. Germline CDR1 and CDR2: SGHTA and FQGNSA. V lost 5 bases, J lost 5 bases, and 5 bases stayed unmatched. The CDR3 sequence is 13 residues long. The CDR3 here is CASSLGTDYGYTF. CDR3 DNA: TGTGCCAGCAGCCTCGGGACAGATTATGGCTACACCTTC.